Listed below are T cell receptor beta chains from one sample, sequenced in a study of CD8 T cells in Susac syndrome. TCRdb re-analysed the immunoSEQ multiplex PCR reads in MiXCR, keeping a single row per CDR3 protein. The sample holds more than 200,000 distinct CDR3 sequences, just under 95% seen once. The sequencing input was CD4+ T cells from PBMCs. The receptors were gathered from a human donor with multiple sclerosis. Each CDR3 is given with its conserved first and last residue. A D gene is named only where the DNA matches it firmly. Some rows have no size entry. The others give once, few or many, or a class for an expanded clone.

NA,15,TRBV5-1,TRBJ1-1,NA,TGCGCCAGCAGCTTGGCGGGGCTGACGAACGGTGAAGCTTTTTTT,CASSLAGLTNGEAFF
NA,13,TRBV7-2,TRBJ2-3,NA,TGTGCCAGCAGGGTCAGGGAGGCAGATACGCAGTATTTT,CASRVREADTQYF
NA,16,TRBV7-7,TRBJ2-5,NA,TGTGCCAGCAGCTCCCTCCTGACCGCTGCCCAAGAGACCCAGTACTTC,CASSSLLTAAQETQYF
NA,14,TRBV29-1,TRBJ1-2,NA,TGCAGCGTTGAAGACAGGAAGGATAACTATGGCTACACCTTC,CSVEDRKDNYGYTF
NA,14,TRBV27,TRBJ2-7,NA,TGTGCCAGCAGTTTAAGATACGGAGCCTACGAGCAGTACTTC,CASSLRYGAYEQYF
NA,15,TRBV18,TRBJ2-5,NA,TGTGCCAGCTCACCACTTGGGGCTGCCCAAGAGACCCAGTACTTC,CASSPLGAAQETQYF
NA,13,TRBV29-1,TRBJ2-2,NA,TGCAGCGTTCAAGGCGGGAACACCGGGGAGCTGTTTTTT,CSVQGGNTGELFF
NA,14,TRBV19,TRBJ2-5,NA,TGTGCCAGTAGTATGTGGGGTCGTGAAGAGACCCAGTACTTC,CASSMWGREETQYF
NA,16,TRBV27,TRBJ1-3,NA,TGTGCCAGCAGTAGATCCCGCCGACAGGCTGGAAACACCATATATTTT,CASSRSRRQAGNTIYF
NA,14,TRBV7-7,TRBJ2-3,NA,TGTGCCAGCAGCTTAGGTATCTCTGGAGATACGCAGTATTTT,CASSLGISGDTQYF
NA,15,TRBV14,TRBJ2-5,TRBD1,TGTGCCAGCAGCCCGTACCCGACAGGGGCAGAGACCCAGTACTTC,CASSPYPTGAETQYF
NA,12,TRBV9,TRBJ1-5,NA,TGTGCCAGCAGCGAGGGGTTTCAGCCCCAGCATTTT,CASSEGFQPQHF
NA,15,TRBV6-5,TRBJ1-5,NA,TGTGCCAGCAGGCCCCACCAGGGGAACAATCAGCCCCAGCATTTT,CASRPHQGNNQPQHF
NA,12,TRBV24-1,TRBJ2-1,TRBD1,TGTGCCACCGGGACAGGGGTCGATGAGCAGTTCTTC,CATGTGVDEQFF
NA,13,TRBV30,TRBJ1-5,NA,TGTGCCTGGAGACTCGCTGGGGGTCAGCCCCAGCATTTT,CAWRLAGGQPQHF
NA,13,TRBV20-1,TRBJ2-4,NA,TGCAGTGCTCAGGAGGCCCCGGGAAACATTCAGTACTTC,CSAQEAPGNIQYF
NA,13,TRBV20-1,TRBJ1-6,NA,TGCAGTGCTTACAGGGAACTTAATTCACCCCTCCACTTT,CSAYRELNSPLHF
NA,14,TRBV20-1,TRBJ2-3,TRBD2,TGCAGTGCTGTTAGCGGGAGTGGGTTAGATACGCAGTATTTT,CSAVSGSGLDTQYF
once,15,TRBV7-9,TRBJ2-5,TRBD1,TGTGCCAGCAGGCCTAACAGGGGGCGAGACGAGACCCAGTACTTC,CASRPNRGRDETQYF
NA,11,TRBV29-1,TRBJ1-2,NA,TGCAGCGTTGAATATGTGGATGGCTACACCTTC,CSVEYVDGYTF
NA,13,TRBV27,TRBJ1-5,TRBD1,TGTGCCAGCAGAGGGACAGCAAATCAGCCCCAGCATTTT,CASRGTANQPQHF
NA,12,TRBV2,TRBJ1-1,NA,TGTGCCAGCAGGGAAACGGAGGAACAGGCTTTCTTT,CASRETEEQAFF
NA,15,TRBV7-2,TRBJ2-3,TRBD2,TGTGCCAGCAGCTTGGTAGCGGGAGGCTCAGATACGCAGTATTTT,CASSLVAGGSDTQYF
NA,15,TRBV7-3,TRBJ2-5,NA,TGTGCCAGCAGCTGGCTCCGGGGGGCGGGCGAGACCCAGTACTTC,CASSWLRGAGETQYF
NA,16,TRBV7-9,TRBJ1-5,NA,TGTGCCAGCAGCTCTACAGATACCCCAGGCAATCAGCCCCAGCATTTT,CASSSTDTPGNQPQHF